Listed below are T cell receptor beta chains from one sample, sequenced in a study of CD8+ T cells in alopecia areata. The data were produced by immunoSEQ multiplex PCR, yet TCRdb's version contains in-frame clones alone and is incomplete. The sample contains about 210,000 clones, under 70% of which appear only once. Sequencing was performed on CD4+ T cells sorted from blood, taken between weeks 44 and 45, from a patient treated with tofacitinib. The source of these receptors is a human donor with alopecia areata. Both conserved end residues are part of each CDR3. Each record gives: J gene, V gene, CDR3 protein.

J: TRBJ2-5
V: TRBV4-3
CDR3: CASSQEIGGEETQYF

J: TRBJ2-1
V: TRBV5-1
CDR3: CASGQGTSGRHEQFF

J: TRBJ1-4
V: TRBV15
CDR3: CATSRGQGGNEKLFF

J: TRBJ1-2
V: TRBV5-1
CDR3: CASSPGQLNYGYTF

J: TRBJ2-5
V: TRBV15
CDR3: CATSIAAAETQYF

J: TRBJ2-5
V: TRBV30
CDR3: CAWSTGGGQGETQYF

J: TRBJ2-3
V: TRBV15
CDR3: CATSRRSGGGTDTQYF

J: TRBJ1-2
V: TRBV6-6
CDR3: CASSLEGWGYTF

J: TRBJ2-3
V: TRBV7-3
CDR3: CASSSTTSSTDTQYF

J: TRBJ2-1
V: TRBV10-3
CDR3: CAIRAGVHNEQFF

J: TRBJ2-7
V: TRBV13
CDR3: CASSFRGVYEQYF

J: TRBJ2-1
V: TRBV15
CDR3: CATSRGGDRGFNEQFF

J: TRBJ2-7
V: TRBV4-1
CDR3: CASSQVRSSF

J: TRBJ1-2
V: TRBV2
CDR3: CASSDRGYGYTF

J: TRBJ2-3
V: TRBV29-1
CDR3: CSVPVGPDTQYF

J: TRBJ2-1
V: TRBV7-2
CDR3: CASSLANEQFF

J: TRBJ1-5
V: TRBV30
CDR3: CAWTSSQNQPQHF

J: TRBJ1-1
V: TRBV7-2
CDR3: CASSLSNLNTEAFF

J: TRBJ1-6
V: TRBV10-3
CDR3: CAISLHNSPLHF

J: TRBJ2-1
V: TRBV30
CDR3: CAWSVGGPPNEQFF

J: TRBJ1-4
V: TRBV7-9
CDR3: CAAGVQEKLFF

J: TRBJ1-1
V: TRBV25-1
CDR3: CASRPPGGNTEAFF

J: TRBJ2-3
V: TRBV5-1
CDR3: CASTMSGGRADTQYF

J: TRBJ2-3
V: TRBV29-1
CDR3: CSGAVSTDTQYF

J: TRBJ2-3
V: TRBV4-3
CDR3: CASSLYRDRHTDTQYF

J: TRBJ2-6
V: TRBV4-3
CDR3: CASSQDTGKGTGANVLTF

J: TRBJ2-3
V: TRBV15
CDR3: CATSRDRGVRDTQYF

J: TRBJ2-6
V: TRBV29-1
CDR3: CSIEGAGANVLTF

J: TRBJ1-5
V: TRBV11-2
CDR3: CASSLASYQPQHF

J: TRBJ1-3
V: TRBV7-8
CDR3: CASSLALGNTIYF

J: TRBJ1-1
V: TRBV5-4
CDR3: CASRSNTEAFF

J: TRBJ2-3
V: TRBV15
CDR3: CATSLRRGGLDTQYF

J: TRBJ2-5
V: TRBV6-5
CDR3: CASSFALGGAGETQYF

J: TRBJ1-5
V: TRBV15
CDR3: CATQSVGQPQHF

J: TRBJ2-5
V: TRBV12-5
CDR3: CASGLARSTYQETQYF

J: TRBJ2-2
V: TRBV5-1
CDR3: CASTPGQENTGELFF

J: TRBJ1-1
V: TRBV20-1
CDR3: CSAGLNTEAFF

J: TRBJ1-1
V: TRBV29-1
CDR3: CSFKTDKVNTEAFF

J: TRBJ2-2
V: TRBV7-2
CDR3: CASSLTQGLDTGELFF

J: TRBJ2-1
V: TRBV5-1
CDR3: CASSLVPGSSYNEQFF

J: TRBJ1-4
V: TRBV5-1
CDR3: CASSSGLEEKLFF

J: TRBJ2-3
V: TRBV7-3
CDR3: CASSSFSTDTQYF

J: TRBJ1-2
V: TRBV5-1
CDR3: CASSPESGPRRDGYTF

J: TRBJ2-2
V: TRBV7-3
CDR3: CASSFSSDRANTGELFF